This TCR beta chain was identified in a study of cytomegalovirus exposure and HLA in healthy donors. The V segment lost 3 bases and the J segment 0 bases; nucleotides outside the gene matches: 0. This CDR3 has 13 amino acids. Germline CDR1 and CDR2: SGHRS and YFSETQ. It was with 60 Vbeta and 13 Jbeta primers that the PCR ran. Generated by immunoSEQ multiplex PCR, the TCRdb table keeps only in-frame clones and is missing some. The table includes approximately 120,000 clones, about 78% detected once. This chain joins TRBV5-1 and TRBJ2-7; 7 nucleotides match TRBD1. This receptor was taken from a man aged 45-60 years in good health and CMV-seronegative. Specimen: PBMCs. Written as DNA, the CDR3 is TGCGCCAGCAGCTGGGACAGCTCCTACGAGCAGTACTTC. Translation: CASSWDSSYEQYF.